The 19 T cell receptor beta chains presented below share a single source sample, sequenced in a study of shared T cell receptors in the human thymus. The assay was immunoSEQ multiplex PCR, and TCRdb's table has in-frame clones only and misses some. The sample includes about 710,000 clones, 87% of them seen just once. This sample also belongs to another study, concerning human thymus T cells.

Sample: thymocytes. The receptors originated from a boy younger than two with a congenital heart defect.

The rearrangement uses TRBV5-5 and TRBJ2-3; TRBD1 is a possible D gene (5 bases). CDR3 size: 13 residues. Trimming cost V 2 bases and J 14 bases, with 18 bases left between them. Germline V gene lookup returns CDR1 SGHKS and CDR2 YYEKEE (reference sequence). CDR3 nucleotide sequence: TGTGCCAGCAGCTTAAGGGGCAGCCCAGCTCCGTATTTT. Its protein is CASSLRGSPAPYF.

This clone was detected once. The chain couples TRBV10-1 to TRBJ1-1; TRBD1 might be the D (6 bases). Trimming took off 3 bases at V and 1 base at J, with 15 bases between the two ends. This CDR3 is 16 amino acids long. The V gene's germline CDR1 is WNHNN and CDR2 SYGVQD (reference sequence). CDR3 bases: TGCGCCAGCAGTGATCGGGATGGACAGTCGAACACTGAAGCTTTCTTT. Translating gives CASSDRDGQSNTEAFF.

A word on this clone: Germline is not matched at one junction end, which may reflect a read error. The sample carries other DNA sequences with the same CDR3. The rearrangement links TRBV4-3 to TRBJ1-6; 9 bases match TRBD1. In germline, CDR1 is LGHNA, CDR2 YSLEER. CDR3 length equals 16 residues. CDR3 amino acids: CASSQVAGTGNSPLHF. CDR3 bases: TGCGCCAGCAGCCAAGTCGCCGGGACAGGGAATTCCCCCCTCCACTTT.

The rearrangement uses TRBV6-1 and TRBJ1-2; the D gene is possibly TRBD1 (5 bases). This CDR3 has 17 residues. CDR1 is MNHNS, CDR2 SASEGT, per germline. Trimming left V 0 bases short and J 0 bases short, with 14 bases between. The CDR3 DNA reads TGTGCCAGCAGTGAAGCGCTTCGGGGGTTCCCTAACTATGGCTACACCTTC. It is translated as CASSEALRGFPNYGYTF.

V and J are TRBV14 and TRBJ2-1; 8 bases are a match to TRBD1. The CDR3 length is 17 residues. Trimming took 0 bases from V and 7 from J; bases not matched to a gene: 11. Germline loops: CDR1 SGHDN, CDR2 FVKESK. The CDR3 DNA is TGTGCCAGCAGCCAAGATGGGGTGACAGGGGTGGAAAATGAGCAGTTCTTC. As protein: CASSQDGVTGVENEQFF.

The chain carries TRBV19 and TRBJ1-4; D might be TRBD1 (5 bases). Germline V gives CDR1 LNHDA, CDR2 SQIVND (reference sequence). Trimming stripped 1 base from V and 5 bases from J, with 11 bases between. The CDR3 contains 15 residues. CDR3 in DNA: TGTGCCAGTAGTATAGGCCAGGGTGAAAATGAAAAACTGTTTTTT. It specifies CASSIGQGENEKLFF.

This chain uses TRBV6-6 with TRBJ1-4; the match to TRBD1 covers 8 bases. The junction had 6 bases not matched to a gene; V was cut back by 4 bases and J by 8 bases. Looked up from germline, CDR1 is MNHNY and CDR2 is SVGAGI (reference sequence). The CDR3 loop spans 14 amino acids. CDR3 nucleotide sequence: TGTGCCAGCAGTTCCAACAGGGGGGGGGAAAAACTGTTTTTT. This gives the protein CASSSNRGGEKLFF.

The rearrangement uses TRBV5-1 and TRBJ2-7; TRBD1 aligns across 9 bases. V shed 3 bases, J shed 5 bases, and the junction held 12 bases outside the gene matches. From germline, CDR1 is SGHRS and CDR2 YFSETQ. The CDR3 sequence is 16 residues long. Here the CDR3 reads CASSSPSHDRGNEQYF. The CDR3 DNA sequence: TGCGCCAGCAGCTCCCCTTCCCACGACAGGGGGAACGAGCAGTACTTC.

CDR3 protein: CSVAGVRVKGKETQYF. Here the CDR3 DNA reads TGCAGCGTTGCGGGCGTCAGGGTGAAGGGTAAGGAGACCCAGTACTTC. The chain couples TRBV29-1 to TRBJ2-5; weak D call: TRBD1 (5 bases). The CDR3 has 16 residues. Germline V CDR1 and CDR2: SQVTM, ANQGSEA. V lost 4 bases, J lost 5 bases, and 23 bases lay in between.

The chain is built from TRBV7-2 and TRBJ1-3; 7 bases are shared with TRBD1. Germline CDR1 is SGHTA and CDR2 is FQGNSA. Trimming cost V 1 base and J 0 bases; bases outside gene matches: 12. The CDR3 is 19 amino acids. Here the CDR3 DNA reads TGTGCCAGCAGCTTAGACCTTGGGCCAGGGGGATCCTCTGGAAACACCATATATTTT. Its protein is CASSLDLGPGGSSGNTIYF. The full variable domain, in which reference TRBV7-2 and TRBJ1-3 provide the parts outside the CDR3, is GAGVSQSPSNKVTEKGKDVELRCDPISGHTALYWYRQSLGQGLEFLIYFQGNSAPDKSGLPSDRFSAERTGGSVSTLTIQRTQQEDSAVYLCASSLDLGPGGSSGNTIYFGEGSWLTVV.

The DNA of the CDR3 is TGTGCCTACGGACAGGGTAAAAACTACGAGCAGTACTTC. It specifies CAYGQGKNYEQYF. This rearrangement joins TRBV30 to TRBJ2-7, with 8 bases matching TRBD1. This CDR3 comprises 13 residues. Germline CDR1 reads GTSNPN; CDR2 reads SVGIG (reference sequence). After removal of 7 bases from V and 3 bases from J, the junction contained 8 bases not matched to a gene.

Only one count was recorded for this clone. This chain joins TRBV7-8 and TRBJ2-7; a possible D gene is TRBD1 (5 bases). The V gene lost 4 bases and the J gene lost 0 bases, with 13 bases spanning the gap. This CDR3 is built from 15 residues. Germline V lookup: CDR1 SGHVS, CDR2 FQNEAQ. CDR3 residues: CASSSRDSHSYEQYF. The CDR3 DNA is TGTGCCAGCAGCTCCAGAGACAGTCACTCCTACGAGCAGTACTTC.

The rearrangement links TRBV7-2 to TRBJ1-5, with D maybe TRBD1 (5 bases). Germline values: CDR1 SGHTA, CDR2 FQGNSA. The CDR3 is 17 residues long. V gave up 2 bases and J gave up 5 bases, with 19 bases separating them. CDR3 nucleotide sequence: TGTGCCAGCAGCTTATGGGGCTGGCCGGCGCAACATCAGCCCCAGCATTTT. Its translation is CASSLWGWPAQHQPQHF.

This chain connects TRBV7-2 to TRBJ1-5; TRBD1 aligns across 7 bases. The CDR3 is 18 amino acids. Germline V gene data show CDR1 as SGHTA and CDR2 as FQGNSA. Trimming took 3 bases from V and 4 from J; bases not matched to a gene: 15. The CDR3 DNA is TGTGCCAGCAGCTTTGGGGGAAGGGGGCTCCCGAAAAATCAGCCCCAGCATTTT. This translates into CASSFGGRGLPKNQPQHF.

The chain links TRBV5-1 to TRBJ2-3; 8 positions agree with TRBD2. This CDR3 has 19 residues. Per germline, CDR1 SGHRS and CDR2 YFSETQ. V dropped 0 bases and J dropped 1; count of bases not matched to a gene: 13. The CDR3: CASSLGTPRAGAGTDTQYF. The DNA of the CDR3 is TGCGCCAGCAGCTTGGGGACCCCTCGAGCGGGGGCGGGCACAGATACGCAGTATTTT.

This rearrangement joins TRBV7-3 to TRBJ1-1, with a weak D call TRBD1 (6 bases). The CDR3 is made up of 14 amino acids. Germline CDR1 and CDR2: SGHTA and FQGTGA. Trimming left V 2 bases short and J 4 bases short, with 11 bases between. DNA of the CDR3: TGTGCCAGCAGCTTACAGGGGAAGGGCACTGAAGCTTTCTTT. This gives the protein CASSLQGKGTEAFF.

V is TRBV19 and J is TRBJ1-2; 10 nucleotides line up with TRBD1. This CDR3 spans 14 amino acids. V lost 7 bases, J lost 5 bases, and 7 bases stayed unmatched. Germline V CDR1 and CDR2: LNHDA, SQIVND (reference sequence). The CDR3 nucleotides read TGTGCCAGTAAGAGAAGGGACAGGGGTTATGGCTACACCTTC. Its translation: CASKRRDRGYGYTF.

The V call is TRBV11-2, the J call TRBJ2-6, with D hard to call. V lost 0 bases, J lost 0 bases, and 9 bases lay in between. Looked up from germline, CDR1 is SGHAT and CDR2 is FQNNGV. The CDR3 has 17 amino acids. Here the CDR3 DNA reads TGTGCCAGCAGCTTAGAGGGCGCAGCCTCTGGGGCCAACGTCCTGACTTTC. The encoded protein is CASSLEGAASGANVLTF.

The chain couples TRBV5-8 to TRBJ1-2; 9 bases map to TRBD1. CDR1 is SGHTS and CDR2 is YDEGEE in the germline V gene. The CDR3 is made up of 14 amino acids. V lost 3 bases, J lost 2 bases, and 2 bases stayed unmatched. The CDR3, as DNA: TGTGCCAGCAGCTCCGGACAGGGGAACTATGGCTACACCTTC. Amino acids: CASSSGQGNYGYTF.